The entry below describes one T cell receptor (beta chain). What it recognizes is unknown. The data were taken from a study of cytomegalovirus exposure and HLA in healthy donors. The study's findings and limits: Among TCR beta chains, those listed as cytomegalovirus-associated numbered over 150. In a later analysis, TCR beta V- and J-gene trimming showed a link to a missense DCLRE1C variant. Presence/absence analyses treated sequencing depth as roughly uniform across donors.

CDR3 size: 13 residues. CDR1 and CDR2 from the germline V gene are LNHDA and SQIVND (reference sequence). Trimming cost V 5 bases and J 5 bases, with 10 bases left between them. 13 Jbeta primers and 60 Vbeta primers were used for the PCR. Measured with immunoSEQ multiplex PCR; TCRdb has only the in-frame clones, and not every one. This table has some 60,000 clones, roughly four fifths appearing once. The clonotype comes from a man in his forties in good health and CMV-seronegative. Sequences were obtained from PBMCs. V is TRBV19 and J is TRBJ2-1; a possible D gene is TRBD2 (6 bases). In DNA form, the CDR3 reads TGTGCCAGTAGTTTCGGGGGTGACAATGAGCAGTTCTTC. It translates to CASSFGGDNEQFF.